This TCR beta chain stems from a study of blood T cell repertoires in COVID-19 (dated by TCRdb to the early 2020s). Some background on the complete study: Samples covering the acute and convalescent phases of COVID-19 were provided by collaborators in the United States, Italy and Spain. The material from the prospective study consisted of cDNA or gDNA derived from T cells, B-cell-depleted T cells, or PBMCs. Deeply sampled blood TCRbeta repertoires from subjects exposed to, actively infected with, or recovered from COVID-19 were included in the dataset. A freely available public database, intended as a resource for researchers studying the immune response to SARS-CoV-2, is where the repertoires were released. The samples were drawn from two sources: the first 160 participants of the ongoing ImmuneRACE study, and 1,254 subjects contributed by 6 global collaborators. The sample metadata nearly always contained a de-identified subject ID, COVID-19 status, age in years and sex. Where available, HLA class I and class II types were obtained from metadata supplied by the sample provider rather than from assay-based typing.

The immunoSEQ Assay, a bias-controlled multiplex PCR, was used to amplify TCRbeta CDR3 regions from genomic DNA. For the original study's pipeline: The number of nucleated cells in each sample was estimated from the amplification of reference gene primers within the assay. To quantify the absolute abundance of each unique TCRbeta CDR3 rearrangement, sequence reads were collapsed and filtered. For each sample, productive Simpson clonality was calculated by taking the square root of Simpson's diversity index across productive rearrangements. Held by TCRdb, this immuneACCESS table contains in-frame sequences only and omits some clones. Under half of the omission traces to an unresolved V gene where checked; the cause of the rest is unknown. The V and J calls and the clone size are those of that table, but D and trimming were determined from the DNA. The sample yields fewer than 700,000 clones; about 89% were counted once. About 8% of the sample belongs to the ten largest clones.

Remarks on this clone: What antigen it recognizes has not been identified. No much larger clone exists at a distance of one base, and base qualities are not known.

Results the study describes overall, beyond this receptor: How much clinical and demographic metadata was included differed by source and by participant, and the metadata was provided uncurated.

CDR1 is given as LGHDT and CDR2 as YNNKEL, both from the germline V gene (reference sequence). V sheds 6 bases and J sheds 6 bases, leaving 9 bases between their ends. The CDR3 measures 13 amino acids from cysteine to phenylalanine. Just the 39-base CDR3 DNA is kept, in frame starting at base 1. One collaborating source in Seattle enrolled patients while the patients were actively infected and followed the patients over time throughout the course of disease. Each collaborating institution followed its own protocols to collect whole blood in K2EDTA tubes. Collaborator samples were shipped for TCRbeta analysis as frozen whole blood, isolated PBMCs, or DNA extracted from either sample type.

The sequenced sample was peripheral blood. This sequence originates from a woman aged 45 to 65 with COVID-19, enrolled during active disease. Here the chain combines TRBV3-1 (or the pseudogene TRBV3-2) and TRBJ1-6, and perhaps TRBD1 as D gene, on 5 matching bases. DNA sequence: TGTGCCAGCAGGGGGCAGGGTAATTCACCCCTCCACTTT. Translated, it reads CASRGQGNSPLHF.